The 18 T cell receptor beta chains in this list originate from one sample, sequenced in a study of blood T cell repertoires in COVID-19. Clones were sequenced by immunoSEQ multiplex PCR, and TCRdb holds only the in-frame ones, with some missing. The sample has about 59,000 clones, 73% seen once. Sequenced material: peripheral blood. The receptors stem from a woman in her seventies with acute or convalescent COVID-19.

This clone was detected only a few times. V and J are TRBV29-1 and TRBJ1-1, with 7 bases fitting TRBD1. This CDR3 has 14 residues. Germline trimming cut 4 bases from V and 5 bases from J; bases unmatched to any gene: 10. The V gene's germline CDR1 is SQVTM and CDR2 ANQGSEA. CDR3 coding DNA: TGCAGCGTTGCCAGGGCAGGGGGGAGGACTGAAGCTTTCTTT. This gives the protein CSVARAGGRTEAFF.

This clone was detected once. The chain recombines TRBV30 with TRBJ1-2; 8 bases are a match to TRBD1. The CDR3 is 13 residues long. The V gene end was trimmed by 2 bases and the J gene end by 7 bases; junction bases not matched to a gene: 6. From germline, CDR1 is GTSNPN and CDR2 SVGIG (reference sequence). The CDR3 DNA reads as TGTGCCTGGAGTAGGGACAGGCTCGGTGGCTACACCTTC. It codes for CAWSRDRLGGYTF.

This clone has only a few counts. This CDR3 is also generated by other DNA sequences in the sample. The chain carries TRBV6-5 and TRBJ1-2; 7 positions agree with TRBD1. Germline V lookup: CDR1 MNHEY, CDR2 SVGAGI. J gave up 2 bases and V 5 bases, and 5 bases lay outside the gene matches. CDR3 length: 14 amino acids. The CDR3 DNA is TGTGCCAGCAGTAGACAGGGTACCAACTATGGCTACACCTTC. Translation gives CASSRQGTNYGYTF.

This clone was detected once. The V call is TRBV5-8, the J call TRBJ1-3, with D possibly TRBD1 on 5 matching bases. V lost 0 bases to trimming and J lost 2 bases, with 9 bases between them. In germline, CDR1 is SGHTS, CDR2 YDEGEE. The length of the CDR3 is 15 residues. This chain's CDR3 is CASSLVARAGNTIYF. The CDR3 region has the DNA TGTGCCAGCAGCTTGGTGGCCAGGGCTGGAAACACCATATATTTT. Complete variable domain (other parts from reference TRBV5-8 and TRBJ1-3): EAGVTQSPTHLIKTRGQQATLRCSPISGHTSVYWYQQALGLGLQFLLWYDEGEERNRGNFPPRFSGRQFPNYSSELNVNALELEDSALYLCASSLVARAGNTIYFGEGSWLTVV.

This chain connects TRBV5-1 to TRBJ1-4, with D hard to call. The CDR3 totals 15 residues. Germline-derived CDR1 and CDR2 are SGHRS and YFSETQ. Between the trimmed V and J ends, which lost 0 bases and 8 bases, there was a span of 14 bases. The CDR3 protein is CASSLGQAATEKLFF. CDR3 coding DNA: TGCGCCAGCAGCTTGGGTCAGGCCGCAACCGAAAAACTGTTTTTT.

The chain couples TRBV5-1 to TRBJ2-1, with 7 nucleotides matching TRBD2. Germline lookup yields CDR1 SGHRS and CDR2 YFSETQ. J was trimmed by 6 bases and V by 2 bases; bases with no gene match: 5. This CDR3 is 14 amino acids long. Here the CDR3 DNA reads TGCGCCAGCAGCTTCCTCCGGGGGGTCAATGAGCAGTTCTTC. Encoded protein: CASSFLRGVNEQFF.

The rearrangement uses TRBV5-4 and TRBJ2-1; weak D call: TRBD2 (6 bases). The CDR3 is 13 residues long. The germline V and J ends were trimmed by 6 bases and 9 bases, with 16 bases remaining between them. Germline V lookup: CDR1 SGHNT, CDR2 YYREEE (reference sequence). In nucleotides, the CDR3 is TGTGCCAGCACCGCCGGCCTGCGGGGTGAGCAGTTCTTC. Translating gives CASTAGLRGEQFF. Complete variable domain (other parts from reference TRBV5-4 and TRBJ2-1): ETGVTQSPTHLIKTRGQQVTLRCSSQSGHNTVSWYQQALGQGPQFIFQYYREEENGRGNFPPRFSGLQFPNYSSELNVNALELDDSALYLCASTAGLRGEQFFGPGTRLTVL.

This clone is a singleton in its sample. The rearrangement uses TRBV28 and TRBJ1-2; D may be TRBD1 (5 bases). Germline-derived CDR1 and CDR2 are MDHEN and SYDVKM. The CDR3 length is 13 residues. The germline V and J ends were trimmed by 6 bases and 7 bases, with 15 bases remaining between them. As DNA, the CDR3 is TGTGCCAGCAGGCCGGGGGTTTCCCCTGGCTACACCTTC. Its translation: CASRPGVSPGYTF.

This rearrangement joins TRBV14 to TRBJ1-2, with a weak D call TRBD1 (5 bases). The germline CDR1 and CDR2 sequences are SGHDN and FVKESK. Trimming pared 0 bases from V and 6 bases from J, leaving 14 bases between. This CDR3 is 15 amino acids long. CDR3: CASSQDRAVGDGYTF. The CDR3 DNA is TGTGCCAGCAGCCAAGACAGGGCGGTGGGCGATGGCTACACCTTC. Complete variable domain (other parts from reference TRBV14 and TRBJ1-2): EAGVTQFPSHSVIEKGQTVTLRCDPISGHDNLYWYRRVMGKEIKFLLHFVKESKQDESGMPNNRFLAERTGGTYSTLKVQPAELEDSGVYFCASSQDRAVGDGYTFGSGTRLTVV.

The chain carries TRBV12-5 and TRBJ1-1, with TRBD1 matching 11 bases. The CDR3 runs to 16 residues. V dropped 0 bases and J dropped 4; count of bases not matched to a gene: 4. CDR1 LGHNT and CDR2 FRNRAP come from the germline V gene. CDR3 coding DNA: TGTGCTAGTGGTTTGGTAAGGGGACAGGGGGTCACTGAAGCTTTCTTT. Protein sequence: CASGLVRGQGVTEAFF.

CDR3 in DNA: TGTGCCAGCAGCCCATTGCGGGGCCGCGGGAATGAGCAGTTCTTC. Translating it yields CASSPLRGRGNEQFF. The gene calls are TRBV3-1 (or the pseudogene TRBV3-2) and TRBJ2-1; D possibly corresponds to TRBD2 (6 bases). The V and J ends lost 4 bases and 7 bases respectively, with 17 bases between them. The CDR3 has 15 amino acids. The germline V gene encodes CDR1 LGHDT and CDR2 YNNKEL (reference sequence).

The chain employs TRBV30 and TRBJ2-1; 9 bases are a match to TRBD1. CDR1 GTSNPN and CDR2 SVGIG come from the germline V gene (reference sequence). The CDR3 has 15 amino acids. The junction had 9 bases not matched to a gene; V was cut back by 0 bases and J by 9 bases. The CDR3 DNA sequence: TGTGCCTGGAGTGTCCTTGACAGGGGGTCGAGTGAGCAGTTCTTC. Its protein product is CAWSVLDRGSSEQFF.

The chain has TRBV25-1 and TRBJ2-3, with D unclear. This CDR3 contains 13 residues. Germline V gene lookup returns CDR1 MGHDK and CDR2 SYGVNS. The V end lost 4 bases, the J end lost 2 bases, and 7 bases lay between the germline ends. CDR3 nucleotides: TGTGCCAGCAGTGCTAGTCCCACAGATACGCAGTATTTT. Its protein is CASSASPTDTQYF. Variable domain in full (rest from reference TRBV25-1 and TRBJ2-3): EADIYQTPRYLVIGTGKKITLECSQTMGHDKMYWYQQDPGMELHLIHYSYGVNSTEKGDLSSESTVSRIRTEHFPLTLESARPSHTSQYLCASSASPTDTQYFGPGTRLTVL.

This clone was detected only a few times. The chain joins TRBV7-9 to TRBJ2-7; tentatively, D is TRBD2 (6 bases). The ends were cut back, 7 bases at V and 7 bases at J, with 17 bases in the middle. CDR1 is SEHNR, CDR2 FQNEAQ, per germline (reference sequence). This CDR3 contains 13 residues. This CDR3 is CASNRAGPGEQYF. The CDR3 DNA follows: TGTGCCAGCAACCGAGCGGGTCCAGGGGAGCAGTACTTC. Filled out from reference TRBV7-9 and TRBJ2-7, the complete variable domain reads DTGVSQNPRHKITKRGQNVTFRCDPISEHNRLYWYRQTLGQGPEFLTYFQNEAQLEKSRLLSDRFSAERPKGSFSTLEIQRTEQGDSAMYLCASNRAGPGEQYFGPGTRLTVT.

V is TRBV12-5 and J is TRBJ1-4; D call uncertain. Trimming took off 7 bases at V and 10 bases at J, with 16 bases between the two ends. The V gene's germline CDR1 is LGHNT and CDR2 FRNRAP. The CDR3 totals 13 residues. CDR3 nucleotides: TGTGCTAGTGCCGACTGGTTGGGAGGAAAACTGTTTTTT. Translation: CASADWLGGKLFF.

V usage is TRBV9 and J usage is TRBJ1-5; D uncertain. This CDR3 spans 16 amino acids. The V gene lost 4 bases and the J gene lost 3 bases, with 17 bases spanning the gap. CDR1 SGDLS and CDR2 YYNGEE come from the germline V gene. CDR3 DNA: TGTGCCAGCAGCCCCCCCCCGGCGGGGTCCAATCAGCCCCAGCATTTT. Its translation: CASSPPPAGSNQPQHF.

The genes are TRBV3-1 (or the pseudogene TRBV3-2) and TRBJ2-5; D might be TRBD2 (6 bases). The CDR3 extends over 15 amino acids. The germline V gene has CDR1 LGHDT and CDR2 YNNKEL (reference sequence). V was trimmed by 1 base and J by 2 bases, leaving 11 bases between them. The CDR3 sequence is CASSQAKGTQETQYF. In DNA form, the CDR3 reads TGTGCCAGCAGCCAAGCGAAGGGGACTCAAGAGACCCAGTACTTC.

The chain combines TRBV5-1 with TRBJ2-2, with TRBD1 matching 9 bases. The germline gives CDR1 SGHRS, CDR2 YFSETQ. V was pared by 4 bases and J by 3 bases, with 7 bases of the junction left unmatched. This CDR3 contains 16 residues. The DNA of the CDR3 is TGCGCCAGCAGCCCGACGGGACAGGGATACACCGGGGAGCTGTTTTTT. Its protein product is CASSPTGQGYTGELFF.